Below, 24 T cell receptor beta chains from the same sample are listed, as sequenced in a study of blood T cells in healthy people across ages. Then a second PCR, running roughly 7 to 11 cycles, was carried out with a sample-barcoded 5' primer and a J-beta primer mix. TCRdb itself ran the 5' RACE reads through MiXCR, one entry per CDR3 protein. The sample yields over 750,000 distinct CDR3 sequences, 25% seen once. These same records also appear under a second study, on T cells of mothers and their children.

Input material: blood. The receptors originated from a boy younger than 18 in good health.

The CDR3 sequence: CASSWVDDTEAFF. As DNA, the CDR3 is TGTGCCAGCAGTTGGGTTGACGACACTGAAGCTTTCTTT. The V gene is TRBV27, the J gene TRBJ1-1; D unresolved. The V end was cut by 4 bases, the J end by 3 bases, with 9 bases between. The CDR3 loop spans 13 amino acids. Germline V lookup: CDR1 MNHEY, CDR2 SMNVEV (reference sequence).

The chain uses TRBV7-2 and TRBJ2-5, with 15 positions matching TRBD2. There are 18 residues in the CDR3. Germline loops: CDR1 SGHTA, CDR2 FQGNSA. The ends lost 5 bases at V and 2 bases at J; junction bases unmatched: 9. The CDR3 coding sequence is TGTGCCAGCAGCCTCCGGACTAGCGGGGGGGCGTTACAAGAGACCCAGTACTTC. Encoded protein: CASSLRTSGGALQETQYF.

This clonotype was found a few times. Just one base apart from a much larger clone, this may be a read error. V usage is TRBV7-9 and J usage is TRBJ2-3, with D possibly TRBD1 on 5 matching bases. The CDR3 length is 14 residues. Germline CDR1 reads SEHNR; CDR2 reads FQNEAQ (reference sequence). The CDR3 nucleotides read TGTGCCAGCAGCTTCCGAACAGAGACAGATGCGCAGTATTTT. Protein product: CASSFRTETDAQYF.

The V gene is TRBV12-3 or TRBV12-4, the J gene TRBJ1-1; TRBD1 matches 8 bases. The CDR3 extends over 14 amino acids. With V trimmed by 5 bases and J by 7 bases, 9 bases remained unmatched. The CDR3 DNA follows: TGTGCCAGCAGTACGTACAGGGGGAGCCTTGAAGCTTTCTTT. Residues: CASSTYRGSLEAFF.

This clonotype has just a few counts. The V call is TRBV5-1, the J call TRBJ2-2, with TRBD2 matching 15 bases. V lost 4 bases and J lost 7; bases outside the gene matches: 5. The CDR3 runs 16 residues. Germline V gene data show CDR1 as SGHRS and CDR2 as YFSETQ. The CDR3 nucleotides read TGCGCCAGCAGCGAGGGACTAGCGGGAGGCGTCGGGGAGCTGTTTTTT. This gives the protein CASSEGLAGGVGELFF. Based on the CDR3 plus reference TRBV5-1 and TRBJ2-2, the full variable domain is KAGVTQTPRYLIKTRGQQVTLSCSPISGHRSVSWYQQTPGQGLQFLFEYFSETQRNKGNFPGRFSGRQFSNSRSEMNVSTLELGDSALYLCASSEGLAGGVGELFFGEGSRLTVL.

This clonotype was seen only a few times. The chain has TRBV2 and TRBJ2-3; 8 bases are a match to TRBD2. Germline CDR1 reads SNHLY; CDR2 reads FYNNEI. This CDR3 is 15 amino acids long. Trimming took 4 bases from V and 5 from J; bases not matched to a gene: 8. This CDR3 reads CASSGAGVKVDTQYF. The CDR3 nucleotides read TGTGCCAGCAGTGGAGCGGGAGTGAAGGTAGATACGCAGTATTTT.

This clonotype was observed a handful of times. The J gene is TRBJ2-7, the V gene TRBV25-1; D is undetermined. The germline V and J ends were trimmed by 4 bases and 2 bases, with 9 bases remaining between them. The CDR3 loop spans 13 amino acids. CDR1 MGHDK and CDR2 SYGVNS come from the germline V gene. The DNA of the CDR3 is TGTGCCAGCAGTGTTTTCGGCACCTACGAGCAGTACTTC. The encoded protein is CASSVFGTYEQYF.

The chain uses TRBV29-1 and TRBJ2-1, with 7 bases matching TRBD2. The CDR3 runs to 14 residues. Germline assignment: CDR1 SQVTM and CDR2 ANQGSEA. The V gene end was trimmed by 3 bases and the J gene end by 2 bases; junction bases not matched to a gene: 4. The CDR3 DNA reads as TGCAGCGTTGATTCCAGCGGGGCCTACAATGAGCAGTTCTTC. Amino acids: CSVDSSGAYNEQFF.

This clonotype turned up a few times. At one boundary the junction diverges from the germline segment, which might be a read error. This chain's CDR3 is CSVEGQQEAQYF. The CDR3 region has the DNA TGCAGCGTTGAAGGGCAGCAAGAGGCCCAGTACTTC. The chain couples TRBV29-1 to TRBJ2-5; no definite D call. The CDR3 consists of 12 residues. The germline V gene has CDR1 SQVTM and CDR2 ANQGSEA.

This clonotype was observed at least ten times. V and J are TRBV3-1 and TRBJ2-7; the match to TRBD1 covers 10 bases. The CDR3 spans 15 residues. Germline V lookup: CDR1 LGHDT, CDR2 YNNKEL (reference sequence). With 1 base clipped from V and 3 bases from J, the junction kept 3 bases outside the gene matches. DNA for the CDR3: TGTGCCAGCAGCCAAGGGAGGACAGGGGGCTACGAGCAGTACTTC. Amino acid sequence: CASSQGRTGGYEQYF.

This sequence joins TRBV27 and TRBJ1-4; no clear D. The CDR3 is 12 residues long. Germline assignment: CDR1 MNHEY and CDR2 SMNVEV (reference sequence). The V end was cut by 7 bases, the J end by 8 bases, with 11 bases between. CDR3 DNA sequence: TGTGCCAGCACCATACGGGGAGAAAAACTGTTTTTT. Protein product: CASTIRGEKLFF.

The V and J genes are TRBV14 and TRBJ2-5; 7 nucleotides align to TRBD2. V gave up 6 bases and J gave up 5 bases; unmatched junction bases: 9. Germline values: CDR1 SGHDN, CDR2 FVKESK. This CDR3 is built from 14 residues. The CDR3 here is CASRGGFFYETQYF. The CDR3 nucleotides read TGTGCCAGCAGGGGAGGGTTCTTCTACGAGACCCAGTACTTC.

CDR3 residues: CSVEGLGENTEAFF. The CDR3, as DNA: TGCAGCGTTGAAGGGTTGGGCGAGAACACTGAAGCTTTCTTT. The V and J genes are TRBV29-1 and TRBJ1-1; no firm D call. The CDR3 loop spans 14 amino acids. Trimming shortened V by 1 base and J by 1 base, and 10 bases separated the two germline ends. Looked up from germline, CDR1 is SQVTM and CDR2 is ANQGSEA.

The CDR3 nucleotides read TGTGCCAGCAGCCAAGCGGGGGGGAATAGCAATCAGCCCCAGCATTTT. It yields the protein CASSQAGGNSNQPQHF. This chain connects TRBV3-1 to TRBJ1-5; possible D gene TRBD1, 5 bases. CDR1 LGHDT and CDR2 YNNKEL come from the germline V gene (reference sequence). The CDR3 has 16 amino acids. V shed 1 base and J shed 0 bases, with 10 bases lying between them. Together with reference TRBV3-1 and TRBJ1-5, the CDR3 gives the full variable domain: DTAVSQTPKYLVTQMGNDKSIKCEQNLGHDTMYWYKQDSKKFLKIMFSYNNKELIINETVPNRFSPKSPDKAHLNLHINSLELGDSAVYFCASSQAGGNSNQPQHFGDGTRLSIL.

This clonotype has a handful of counts. The J gene is TRBJ2-3, the V gene TRBV5-4, with 10 positions matching TRBD2. V gave up 1 base and J gave up 2 bases; unmatched junction bases: 7. Germline V gene sequence: CDR1 SGHNT, CDR2 YYREEE (reference sequence). This CDR3 region has 17 residues. The CDR3 bases are TGTGCCAGCAGCTTGAGTCTGGGACTAGCGCTCACAGATACGCAGTATTTT. Translating it yields CASSLSLGLALTDTQYF.

This clonotype was seen only a few times. The chain carries TRBV6-5 and TRBJ2-7, with 8 nucleotides matching TRBD1. J gave up 2 bases and V 2 bases, and 5 bases lay outside the gene matches. Germline V lookup: CDR1 MNHEY, CDR2 SVGAGI. There are 15 residues in the CDR3. The CDR3 DNA sequence: TGTGCCAGCAGTTACGAACAGGGGGTCCCCTACGAGCAGTACTTC. As protein: CASSYEQGVPYEQYF.

Here the CDR3 reads CASSQASEGSYNEQFF. CDR3 coding DNA: TGTGCCAGCAGCCAGGCTTCAGAAGGGTCCTACAATGAGCAGTTCTTC. The chain uses TRBV4-2 and TRBJ2-1; D is unclear. Germline V gene sequence: CDR1 LGHNA, CDR2 YNFKEQ. V lost 3 bases and J lost 1, with 13 bases in between. This CDR3 spans 16 amino acids.

The table lists this clonotype with a few counts. V gene TRBV20-1 combines with J gene TRBJ2-1, with TRBD2 matching over 14 bases. J gave up 0 bases and V 5 bases, and 9 bases lay outside the gene matches. Per germline, CDR1 DFQATT and CDR2 SNEGSKA (reference sequence). This CDR3 is built from 18 residues. The CDR3 region has the DNA TGCAGTGCTCCACTGGGACTAGCGGGAGTGAGCTCCTACAATGAGCAGTTCTTC. Residues: CSAPLGLAGVSSYNEQFF.

The J gene is TRBJ2-1, the V gene TRBV5-5, with a tentative D call TRBD2 (7 bases). V was pared by 1 base and J by 5 bases, with 13 bases between. In germline, CDR1 is SGHKS, CDR2 YYEKEE (reference sequence). The CDR3 is made up of 15 amino acids. CDR3 in amino acids: CASSLLGGGNNEQFF. CDR3 bases: TGTGCCAGCAGCTTGTTAGGGGGGGGCAACAATGAGCAGTTCTTC.

The sample holds a few counts of this clonotype. The genes are TRBV10-3 and TRBJ2-5; D gene uncertain. Germline loops: CDR1 ENHRY, CDR2 SYGVKD. Trimming stripped 4 bases from V and 3 bases from J, with 6 bases between. This CDR3 comprises 12 residues. For the CDR3, the DNA is TGTGCCATCAGTGTTACAGAAGAGACCCAGTACTTC. This translates into CAISVTEETQYF.

The rearrangement uses TRBV29-1 and TRBJ2-3, with TRBD2 matching over 8 bases. Germline CDR1 SQVTM, CDR2 ANQGSEA. Germline trimming cut 6 bases from V and 6 bases from J; bases unmatched to any gene: 14. The CDR3 is 15 residues long. DNA for the CDR3: TGCAGCGTCCCCCCAGGGAGCGGGAGTGCGGATACGCAGTATTTT. Encoded protein: CSVPPGSGSADTQYF.

The sample holds a few counts of this clonotype. The J gene is TRBJ1-5, the V gene TRBV10-3, with D unresolved. The CDR3 is 14 residues long. The germline CDR1 and CDR2 sequences are ENHRY and SYGVKD. V lost 3 bases and J 4 bases, leaving 10 bases between the germline ends. CDR3 sequence: CAISDLLGNQPQHF. CDR3 DNA: TGTGCCATCAGTGATCTCTTGGGGAATCAGCCCCAGCATTTT.

J is TRBJ2-5 and V is TRBV5-1; maybe TRBD2 (6 bases). This CDR3 spans 14 amino acids. Per germline, CDR1 SGHRS and CDR2 YFSETQ. The V end was cut by 3 bases, the J end by 0 bases, with 9 bases between. CDR3 region: CASSWSSDQETQYF. For the CDR3, the DNA is TGCGCCAGCAGCTGGTCTAGCGACCAAGAGACCCAGTACTTC.

This clonotype was detected a few times. This rearrangement joins TRBV2 to TRBJ1-4; 8 bases agree with TRBD1. V was pared by 7 bases and J by 5 bases, with 9 bases of the junction left unmatched. The germline CDR1 and CDR2 sequences are SNHLY and FYNNEI. This CDR3 comprises 15 residues. The CDR3 loop reads CASIQTGAQNEKLFF. The CDR3 DNA reads TGTGCCAGCATTCAGACAGGGGCCCAGAATGAAAAACTGTTTTTT.